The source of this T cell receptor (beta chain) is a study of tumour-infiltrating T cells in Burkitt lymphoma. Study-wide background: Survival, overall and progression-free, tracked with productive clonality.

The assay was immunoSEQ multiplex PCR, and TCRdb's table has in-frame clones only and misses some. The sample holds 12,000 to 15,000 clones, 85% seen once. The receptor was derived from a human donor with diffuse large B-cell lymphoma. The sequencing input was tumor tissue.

CDR3 bases: TGTGCCATCAGGGCAGCGGGAGTCGGGGAGACCCAGTACTTC. Translated: CAIRAAGVGETQYF. The chain uses TRBV10-3 and TRBJ2-5, with 8 bases identical to TRBD2. CDR1 is ENHRY, CDR2 SYGVKD, per germline. Trimming took 6 bases from V and 5 from J; bases not matched to a gene: 8. The CDR3 has 14 amino acids.